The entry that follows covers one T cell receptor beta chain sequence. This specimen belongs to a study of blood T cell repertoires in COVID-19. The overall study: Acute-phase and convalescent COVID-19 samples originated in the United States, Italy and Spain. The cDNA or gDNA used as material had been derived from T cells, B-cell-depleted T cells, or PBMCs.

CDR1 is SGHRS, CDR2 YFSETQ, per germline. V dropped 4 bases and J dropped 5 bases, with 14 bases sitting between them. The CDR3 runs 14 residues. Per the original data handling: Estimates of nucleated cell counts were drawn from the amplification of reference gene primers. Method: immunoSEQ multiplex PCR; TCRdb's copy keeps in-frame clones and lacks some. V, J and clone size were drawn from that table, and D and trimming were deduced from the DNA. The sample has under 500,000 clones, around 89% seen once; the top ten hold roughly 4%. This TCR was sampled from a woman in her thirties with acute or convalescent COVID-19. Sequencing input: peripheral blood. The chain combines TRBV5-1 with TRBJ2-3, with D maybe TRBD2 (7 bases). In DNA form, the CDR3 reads TGCGCCAGCAGCGGAGGGGGGGCTAGAGATACGCAGTATTTT. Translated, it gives CASSGGGARDTQYF. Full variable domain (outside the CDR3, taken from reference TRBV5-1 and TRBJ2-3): KAGVTQTPRYLIKTRGQQVTLSCSPISGHRSVSWYQQTPGQGLQFLFEYFSETQRNKGNFPGRFSGRQFSNSRSEMNVSTLELGDSALYLCASSGGGARDTQYFGPGTRLTVL.